Following are 16 T cell receptor beta chains from one sample sequenced in a study of T cells in Graves' hyperthyroidism and ophthalmopathy (dated by TCRdb to between 2018 and 2021). The protocol used for the library was multiplex PCR. Sequenced on an Illumina HiSeq 2000. The TCR beta CDR3 regions were amplified from RNA transcripts. For the first round of RT-PCR on the TCR CDR3, the HTBI primer set was used together with the Qiagen OneStep RT-PCR kit. TCRdb reprocessed the public reads (quality trimming at Q25 with fastp, clone calling with MiXCR) and kept in-frame beta chains. Rows are combined by CDR3 protein, so each entry shows the most common genes and DNA. Present in this sample are 490,000 or so distinct CDR3 sequences, over 35% of which were seen just once. The ten largest clones represent around 47% of the sample. The sample comprised peripheral blood or thyroid tissue (not recorded which). These receptors came from an adult woman with Graves' disease, either hyperthyroidism or ophthalmopathy (not recorded which).

This clonotype was seen at least ten times. One end of the junction varies from germline; a read error may be responsible. The chain is built from TRBV7-2 and TRBJ2-5; D is perhaps TRBD2 (6 bases). CDR3 length equals 14 residues. Germline V gene sequence: CDR1 SGHTA, CDR2 FQGNSA. CDR3 sequence: CASSLGGNQETQYF. The CDR3 nucleotides read TGCGCCAGCAGCTTAGGAGGGAACCAAGAGACCCAGTACTTC.

Ten or more counts support this clonotype. The chain employs TRBV29-1 and TRBJ1-2; 8 nucleotides align to TRBD1. Germline assignment: CDR1 SQVTM and CDR2 ANQGSEA. The V and J ends lost 6 bases and 8 bases, in that order; junction bases with no gene match: 20. The length of the CDR3 is 16 residues. CDR3 amino acids: CSVRSQGGKFSWGYTF. The CDR3 DNA reads TGCAGCGTAAGATCACAGGGGGGAAAGTTCTCTTGGGGCTACACCTTC.

This clonotype was recorded many times. This chain uses TRBV5-1 with TRBJ2-5, with D perhaps matching TRBD1 (5 bases). The CDR3 has 15 amino acids. V lost 2 bases to trimming and J lost 2 bases, with 13 bases between them. Germline CDR1 SGHRS, CDR2 YFSETQ. CDR3 residues: CASSLYRSAQETQYF. In nucleotides, the CDR3 is TGCGCCAGCAGCTTATACAGGTCAGCACAAGAGACCCAGTACTTC.

This clonotype has ten or more counts. The V gene is TRBV25-1, the J gene TRBJ1-5; a possible D gene is TRBD1 (5 bases). Germline CDR1 MGHDK, CDR2 SYGVNS. This CDR3 comprises 17 residues. V was cut by 1 base and J by 4 bases, with 17 bases left in between. CDR3 loop: CASSEFSGGALNQPQHF. The CDR3, as DNA: TGTGCCAGCAGTGAATTTTCTGGAGGGGCGCTGAATCAGCCCCAGCATTTT.

The rearrangement joins TRBV29-1 to TRBJ2-7; the match to TRBD2 covers 11 bases. V trimming: 6 bases; J trimming: 1 base; junction bases outside the gene matches: 5. CDR3 length: 14 residues. Germline loops: CDR1 SQVTM, CDR2 ANQGSEA. The CDR3 here is CSVARLAGSYEQYF. CDR3 sequence (DNA): TGCAGCGTCGCTAGACTAGCGGGGTCCTACGAGCAGTACTTC.

The chain combines TRBV7-8 with TRBJ2-5; 11 bases fit TRBD2. CDR1 and CDR2 from the germline V gene are SGHVS and FQNEAQ. With 6 bases clipped from V and 4 bases from J, the junction kept 4 bases outside the gene matches. The CDR3 is 14 residues long. The CDR3 region has the DNA TGTGCCAGCAGTACACTAGCGGGAGCAGAGACCCAGTACTTC. Translating gives CASSTLAGAETQYF.

Ten or more counts support this clonotype. The V call is TRBV7-2, the J call TRBJ1-1; D may be TRBD1 (6 bases). CDR1 and CDR2 (germline): SGHTA, FQGNSA. CDR3 length equals 14 residues. Trimming stripped 7 bases from V and 4 bases from J, with 16 bases between. For the CDR3, the DNA is TGTGCCAGCAAGGGGGGAACCCATCTCACTGAAGCTTTCTTT. It encodes CASKGGTHLTEAFF.

The DNA of the CDR3 is TGTGCCAGCAGCTTACTCTTCGGGAACACTGAAGCTTTCTTT. It translates to CASSLLFGNTEAFF. The genes are TRBV11-2 and TRBJ1-1; no clear D gene. The CDR3 length is 14 residues. Germline V gives CDR1 SGHAT, CDR2 FQNNGV. Trimming removed 2 bases from V and 1 base from J, with 8 bases in between.

The rearrangement uses TRBV29-1 and TRBJ1-5; the D is unclear. CDR3 size: 12 residues. CDR1 SQVTM and CDR2 ANQGSEA come from the germline V gene. The V end lost 4 bases, the J end lost 4 bases, and 8 bases lay between the germline ends. For the CDR3, the DNA is TGCAGCGTTGGTGGTCAAAATCAGCCCCAGCATTTT. Translating gives CSVGGQNQPQHF.

A single count supports this clonotype. The chain employs TRBV7-9 and TRBJ2-7; the match to TRBD2 covers 9 bases. Trimming at V came to 5 bases and at J to 6 bases, leaving 11 bases not matched to a gene. Germline V lookup: CDR1 SEHNR, CDR2 FQNEAQ (reference sequence). The CDR3 loop spans 15 amino acids. The CDR3 protein is CASSQTVAGASEQYF. The CDR3 DNA follows: TGTGCCAGCAGCCAAACAGTAGCGGGAGCAAGCGAGCAGTACTTC.

This clonotype was seen repeatedly, ten times or more. The gene calls are TRBV13 and TRBJ1-2; 9 nucleotides agree with TRBD1. Germline trimming cut 5 bases from V and 12 bases from J; bases unmatched to any gene: 13. Germline V CDR1 and CDR2: PRHDT, FYEKMQ (reference sequence). The CDR3 runs to 14 residues. This chain's CDR3 is CASSDRDRATTHTF. The CDR3 bases are TGTGCCAGCAGCGATCGGGACAGGGCAACAACGCACACCTTC.

The chain combines TRBV2 with TRBJ1-5; D is uncertain. Germline assignment: CDR1 SNHLY and CDR2 FYNNEI. Trimming removed 6 bases from V and 1 base from J, with 13 bases in between. This CDR3 contains 15 residues. In nucleotides, the CDR3 is TGTGCCAGCAGGGGATTGAGGAGGAGCAATCAGCCCCAGCATTTT. It is translated as CASRGLRRSNQPQHF.

This clonotype was seen a handful of times. Here the CDR3 reads CASSVGSHGKWTEAFF. The CDR3 DNA follows: TGTGCCAGCAGCGTAGGAAGCCACGGGAAGTGGACTGAAGCTTTCTTT. This rearrangement joins TRBV9 to TRBJ1-1; D uncertain. The V end was cut by 0 bases, the J end by 5 bases, with 17 bases between. The germline V gene encodes CDR1 SGDLS and CDR2 YYNGEE. The CDR3 has 16 residues.

As to this clonotype: The germline gene is not matched at one end of the junction; a read error may be the cause. The V call is TRBV29-1, the J call TRBJ1-2, with 10 bases matching TRBD1. Germline CDR1 and CDR2: SQVTM and ANQGSEA. There are 16 residues in the CDR3. CDR3 DNA sequence: TGTAGCGTTGAAGATCCGGGACAGGGGTTGATCTATGGCCACACCTTC. Its protein is CSVEDPGQGLIYGHTF.

The chain recombines TRBV24-1 with TRBJ2-1; D gene uncertain. Per the germline V gene, CDR1 is KGHDR and CDR2 is SFDVKD. V gave up 4 bases and J gave up 3 bases, with 12 bases separating them. The length of the CDR3 is 15 residues. CDR3 residues: CATSEKTDFYNEQFF. In DNA, the CDR3 is TGTGCCACCAGTGAAAAGACTGACTTCTACAATGAGCAGTTCTTC.

The genes are TRBV25-1 and TRBJ1-5; D unclear. This CDR3 region has 15 residues. V lost 10 bases to trimming and J lost 3 bases, with 19 bases between them. In germline, CDR1 is MGHDK, CDR2 SYGVNS. The CDR3 reads CATHTIRGYNQPQHF. Here the CDR3 DNA reads TGTGCCACACACACTATCAGAGGGTACAATCAGCCCCAGCATTTT.